The 20 T cell receptor beta chains given below trace back to one sample, sequenced in a study of brain metastases from non-small cell lung cancer. Some clones are missing from TCRdb's copy, which holds only in-frame ones; the method was immunoSEQ multiplex PCR. The sample lists over 2,500 clones, roughly four fifths occurring once. The sequenced sample consisted of primary lung tumor tissue. These receptor sequences come from a donor at least 40 years old with non-small cell lung cancer.

In this sample, this clone turned up a few times. The genes are TRBV6-1 and TRBJ2-2; D not certain. This CDR3 has 13 residues. V was trimmed by 1 base and J by 4 bases, leaving 4 bases between them. CDR1 MNHNS and CDR2 SASEGT come from the germline V gene. As DNA, the CDR3 is TGTGCCAGCAGTGAAGTAGGCACCGGGGAGCTGTTTTTT. Protein sequence: CASSEVGTGELFF.

The V call is TRBV5-1, the J call TRBJ2-6, with D possibly being TRBD2 (5 bases). V lost 0 bases and J lost 4, with 5 bases in between. Germline CDR1 is SGHRS and CDR2 is YFSETQ. This CDR3 has 14 amino acids. This chain's CDR3 is CASSLAGGANVLTF. CDR3 DNA: TGCGCCAGCAGCTTGGCGGGAGGGGCCAACGTCCTGACTTTC.

The chain carries TRBV19 and TRBJ2-6; D not resolved. The CDR3 covers 14 residues. Trimming removed 3 bases from V and 0 bases from J, with 3 bases in between. From germline, CDR1 is LNHDA and CDR2 SQIVND (reference sequence). The CDR3: CASSIGSGANVLTF. As DNA, the CDR3 is TGTGCCAGTAGTATCGGCTCTGGGGCCAACGTCCTGACTTTC. The full variable domain, rest sourced from reference TRBV19 and TRBJ2-6, is DGGITQSPKYLFRKEGQNVTLSCEQNLNHDAMYWYRQDPGQGLRLIYYSQIVNDFQKGDIAEGYSVSREKKESFPLTVTSAQKNPTAFYLCASSIGSGANVLTFGAGSRLTVL.

The J gene is TRBJ1-1, the V gene TRBV7-8, with D perhaps TRBD1 (5 bases). The CDR3 totals 14 residues. Trimming shortened V by 3 bases and J by 1 base, and 9 bases separated the two germline ends. The germline V gene encodes CDR1 SGHVS and CDR2 FQNEAQ. Here the CDR3 reads CASSLAGQNTEAFF. CDR3 DNA: TGTGCCAGCAGCTTGGCGGGGCAGAACACTGAAGCTTTCTTT.

The genes are TRBV21-1 and TRBJ2-5; the table assigns TRBD1, which was not confirmed against the DNA. TRBV21-1 is deemed a pseudogene. The CDR3 contains 21 residues. The CDR3, as DNA: TGTGCCAGCAGCAAACGGCGAGGTGAGGGCTCCGGGACAGGGGTTCAAGAGACCCAGTACTTC. Its translation is CASSKRRGEGSGTGVQETQYF.

As for this clone: A much larger clone lies one base from this, so it may be a read error. This sample also contains other DNA sequences that code for the same CDR3. The chain links TRBV10-1 to TRBJ2-5; 12 nucleotides align to TRBD2. The germline V gene encodes CDR1 WNHNN and CDR2 SYGVQD (reference sequence). The CDR3 loop spans 17 amino acids. The CDR3 coding sequence is TGCACCAGCAGCCCTTTAACTAGCGGGGGGCCCCAAGAGACCCAATACTTC. Protein product: CTSSPLTSGGPQETQYF.

The J gene is TRBJ1-3, the V gene TRBV28; TRBD1 matches at 8 bases. This CDR3 is 15 amino acids long. V lost 6 bases and J lost 0; bases outside the gene matches: 4. CDR1 is MDHEN and CDR2 is SYDVKM in the germline V gene. CDR3: CASREQGGSGNTIYF. The DNA of the CDR3 is TGTGCCAGCAGGGAACAGGGGGGCTCTGGAAACACCATATATTTT. The full variable domain, in which reference TRBV28 and TRBJ1-3 provide the parts outside the CDR3, is DVKVTQSSRYLVKRTGEKVFLECVQDMDHENMFWYRQDPGLGLRLIYFSYDVKMKEKGDIPEGYSVSREKKERFSLILESASTNQTSMYLCASREQGGSGNTIYFGEGSWLTVV.

The chain combines TRBV9 with TRBJ1-2; 9 bases match TRBD1. Unmatched junction bases numbered 12, after V lost 4 bases and J lost 8 bases. Per germline, CDR1 SGDLS and CDR2 YYNGEE. The CDR3 covers 15 residues. The CDR3 here is CASSPSDRGYGGYTF. The CDR3 nucleotides are TGTGCCAGCAGCCCTTCGGACAGGGGCTATGGGGGCTACACCTTC. The full variable domain, completed using reference TRBV9 and TRBJ1-2, is DSGVTQTPKHLITATGQRVTLRCSPRSGDLSVYWYQQSLDQGLQFLIQYYNGEERAKGNILERFSAQQFPDLHSELNLSSLELGDSALYFCASSPSDRGYGGYTFGSGTRLTVV.

V is TRBV2 and J is TRBJ2-3; TRBD2 matches 15 bases. CDR1 and CDR2 from the germline V gene are SNHLY and FYNNEI. The junction had 3 bases not matched to a gene; V was cut back by 6 bases and J by 2 bases. The CDR3 length is 16 residues. CDR3 sequence: CASRGTSGGNTDTQYF. Here the CDR3 DNA reads TGTGCCAGCAGGGGGACTAGCGGGGGGAACACAGATACGCAGTATTTT. Variable domain in full (rest from reference TRBV2 and TRBJ2-3): EPEVTQTPSHQVTQMGQEVILRCVPISNHLYFYWYRQILGQKVEFLVSFYNNEISEKSEIFDDQFSVERPDGSNFTLKIRSTKLEDSAMYFCASRGTSGGNTDTQYFGPGTRLTVL.

On this clone: Other nucleotide sequences from this sample produce the same CDR3. This sequence joins TRBV18 and TRBJ2-3; D unresolved. This CDR3 comprises 13 residues. The germline gives CDR1 KGHSH, CDR2 LQKENI. Trimming stripped 6 bases from V and 0 bases from J, with 7 bases between. The CDR3 DNA is TGTGCCAGCTCCACTATCAGCACAGATACGCAGTATTTT. Translating gives CASSTISTDTQYF.

CDR3 coding DNA: TGTGCCAGCAGCGATAGACAGGGACAAGAGACCCAGTACTTC. Protein product: CASSDRQGQETQYF. The chain recombines TRBV9 with TRBJ2-5; TRBD1 matches 7 bases. Germline CDR1 reads SGDLS; CDR2 reads YYNGEE. V lost 3 bases and J lost 2; bases outside the gene matches: 4. CDR3 length equals 14 residues.

This chain joins TRBV19 and TRBJ2-1; 7 bases agree with TRBD1. The V gene end was trimmed by 5 bases and the J gene end by 13 bases; junction bases not matched to a gene: 14. Germline assignment: CDR1 LNHDA and CDR2 SQIVND (reference sequence). This CDR3 is built from 14 residues. For the CDR3, the DNA is TGTGCCAGTAGTCTAACCGGACAGGACAATAAACAGTTCTTC. It translates to CASSLTGQDNKQFF.

V usage is TRBV29-1 and J usage is TRBJ1-4; no firm D call. The V gene's germline CDR1 is SQVTM and CDR2 ANQGSEA. This CDR3 is 12 amino acids long. Trimming took 5 bases from V and 6 from J, leaving 10 bases between them. CDR3 residues: CSVTVWDEKLFF. DNA for the CDR3: TGCAGCGTTACAGTGTGGGATGAAAAACTGTTTTTT. The entire variable domain, with the rest obtained from reference TRBV29-1 and TRBJ1-4, is as follows: SAVISQKPSRDICQRGTSLTIQCQVDSQVTMMFWYRQQPGQSLTLIATANQGSEATYESGFVIDKFPISRPNLTFSTLTVSNMSPEDSSIYLCSVTVWDEKLFFGSGTQLSVL.

V and J are TRBV29-1 and TRBJ1-1; tentatively, D is TRBD1 (5 bases). The CDR3 spans 11 residues. Germline-derived CDR1 and CDR2 are SQVTM and ANQGSEA. Trimming stripped 5 bases from V and 1 base from J, with 5 bases between. As DNA, the CDR3 is TGCAGCGTTACAGGGAACACTGAAGCTTTCTTT. This gives the protein CSVTGNTEAFF.

For this clone: Distinct nucleotide sequences in the sample also encode this CDR3. The J gene is TRBJ2-1, the V gene TRBV5-5, with 8 bases matching TRBD1. The length of the CDR3 is 16 residues. Germline V CDR1 and CDR2: SGHKS, YYEKEE (reference sequence). Losses at the gene ends were 1 base for V and 3 bases for J; bases not matched to a gene: 6. CDR3 sequence (DNA): TGTGCCAGCAGCTTGCCCACAGGGGGACTCTACAATGAGCAGTTCTTC. Translating it yields CASSLPTGGLYNEQFF.

This clone has just one count. The chain carries TRBV6-6 and TRBJ2-1, with D possibly TRBD1 on 6 matching bases. In germline, CDR1 is MNHNY, CDR2 SVGAGI (reference sequence). Trimming removed 7 bases at V and 0 bases at J, with 16 bases between. The CDR3 covers 16 residues. The CDR3 reads CASTNFRGISYNEQFF. The CDR3 DNA is TGTGCCAGCACCAACTTTAGGGGGATCTCCTACAATGAGCAGTTCTTC.

This chain joins TRBV28 and TRBJ2-1; 8 nucleotides align to TRBD2. The CDR3 loop spans 14 amino acids. V lost 3 bases and J lost 15; bases outside the gene matches: 13. Germline values: CDR1 MDHEN, CDR2 SYDVKM. For the CDR3, the DNA is TGTGCCAGCAGTTTTTACCTGGCGGGGGGTGCAGCGTTCTTC. Protein product: CASSFYLAGGAAFF. The variable domain in full, with the rest retrieved from reference TRBV28 and TRBJ2-1, is DVKVTQSSRYLVKRTGEKVFLECVQDMDHENMFWYRQDPGLGLRLIYFSYDVKMKEKGDIPEGYSVSREKKERFSLILESASTNQTSMYLCASSFYLAGGAAFFGPGTRLTVL.

This chain joins TRBV6-6 and TRBJ2-2; D gene unclear. Trimming took 6 bases from V and 6 from J, leaving 8 bases between them. CDR1 and CDR2 from the germline V gene are MNHNY and SVGAGI (reference sequence). CDR3 length: 12 residues. The CDR3: CASSINPGELFF. The CDR3 nucleotides read TGTGCCAGCAGCATAAATCCCGGGGAGCTGTTTTTT.

The chain carries TRBV16 and TRBJ2-2; D tentatively fits TRBD1 or TRBD2 (5 bases each). In germline, CDR1 is KGHSY, CDR2 FQNENV. Trimming took 4 bases from V and 6 from J, leaving 18 bases between them. The CDR3 spans 16 residues. Here the CDR3 reads CASSPLLGARSGELFF. CDR3 coding DNA: TGTGCCAGCAGCCCTCTTCTCGGGGCTAGGTCCGGGGAGCTGTTTTTT.

In the case of this clone: Other DNA sequences from this sample encode an identical CDR3 as well. This rearrangement joins TRBV29-1 to TRBJ2-1, with D tentatively TRBD2 (5 bases). CDR1 and CDR2 from the germline V gene are SQVTM and ANQGSEA. V was pared by 6 bases and J by 2 bases, with 11 bases between. The CDR3 extends over 13 amino acids. The CDR3 reads CSVYGVTYNEQFF. The CDR3 coding sequence is TGCAGCGTCTACGGGGTGACCTACAATGAGCAGTTCTTC.